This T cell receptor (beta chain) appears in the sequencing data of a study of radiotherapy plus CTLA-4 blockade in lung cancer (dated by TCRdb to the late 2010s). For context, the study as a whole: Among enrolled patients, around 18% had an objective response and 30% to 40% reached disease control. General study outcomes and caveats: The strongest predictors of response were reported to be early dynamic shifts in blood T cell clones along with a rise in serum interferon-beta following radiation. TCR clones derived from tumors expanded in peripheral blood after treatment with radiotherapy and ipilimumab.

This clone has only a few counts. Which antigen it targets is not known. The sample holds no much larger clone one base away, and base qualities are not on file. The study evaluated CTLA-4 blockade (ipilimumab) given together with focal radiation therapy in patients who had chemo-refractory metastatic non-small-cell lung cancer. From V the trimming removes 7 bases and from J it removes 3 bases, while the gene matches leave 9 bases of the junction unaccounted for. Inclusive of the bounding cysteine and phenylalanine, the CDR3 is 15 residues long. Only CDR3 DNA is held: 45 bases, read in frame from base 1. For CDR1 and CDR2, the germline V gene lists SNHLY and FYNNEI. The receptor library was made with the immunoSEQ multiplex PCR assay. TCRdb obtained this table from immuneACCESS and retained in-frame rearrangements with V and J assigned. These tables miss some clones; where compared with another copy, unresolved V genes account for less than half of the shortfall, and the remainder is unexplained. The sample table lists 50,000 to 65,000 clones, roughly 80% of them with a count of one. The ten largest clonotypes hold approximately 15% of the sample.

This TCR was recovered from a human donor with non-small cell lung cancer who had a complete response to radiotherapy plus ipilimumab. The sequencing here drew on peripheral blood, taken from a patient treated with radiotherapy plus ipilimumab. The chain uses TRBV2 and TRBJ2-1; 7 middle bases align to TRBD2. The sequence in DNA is TGTGCCAGCACCGTAGCGGGCCTAGTCTACAATGAGCAGTTCTTC. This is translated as CASTVAGLVYNEQFF.